The T cell receptor beta chain described here comes from a study of shared clonotypes between healthy human individuals. Study-level information: Per donor, three plates held CD4 naive cells, three held CD4 memory, two held CD8 naive and one held CD8 memory.

Partitioning of CD4+ cells yielded a CD45RA+ naive subset and a CD45RA-negative memory subset. Investigators spread the genomic DNA of each subset evenly over several immunoSEQ plates. Some clones are missing from TCRdb's copy, which holds only in-frame ones; the method was immunoSEQ multiplex PCR. The table has around 1.1 million clones, around three quarters seen once. The clonotype originates from a young man in good health. Some clones in this sample may be carry-over from other donors' samples. Sequencing input: memory CD4+ T cells from PBMCs. As for subset: CD45RA-negative fraction.

The CDR3 DNA sequence: TGTGCCAGCTCACCACTGACTAGCGGCAAAAACATTCAGTACTTC. Amino acids: CASSPLTSGKNIQYF. V is TRBV18 and J is TRBJ2-4, with 9 nucleotides matching TRBD2. V lost 1 base, J lost 3 bases, and 1 base stayed unmatched. The CDR3 loop spans 15 amino acids. In germline, CDR1 is KGHSH, CDR2 LQKENI.